This is a list of T cell receptor beta chains from one sample in a study of Graves' ophthalmopathy and Graves' hyperthyroidism. A single record per CDR3 protein comes from TCRdb applying MiXCR to the multiplex PCR reads. The table lists hundreds of thousands of distinct CDR3 sequences, about 20% of them singletons. Sequencing used peripheral blood. These receptors were taken from a woman aged 18-29 years with stable Graves' hyperthyroidism. Some clones in this sample may be carry-over from other donors' samples. Both conserved end residues are part of each CDR3.

v_gene	j_gene	CDR3aa
TRBV12-3/TRBV12-4	TRBJ1-2	CASSWGQLGYTF
TRBV5-1	TRBJ2-7	CASSSTGKTYEQYF
TRBV12-5	TRBJ2-7	CASGSGQGGEQYF
TRBV11-1	TRBJ1-1	CASSSPVLDRGDTEAFF
TRBV12-3/TRBV12-4	TRBJ1-2	CASSYERAFGYTF
TRBV12-3/TRBV12-4	TRBJ1-5	CASSPTGVRQPQHF
TRBV3-1	TRBJ1-1	CASSQDRDTEAFF
TRBV2	TRBJ2-5	CASSDWLAGDLQETQYF
TRBV13	TRBJ1-1	CASREQGATEAFF
TRBV27	TRBJ1-2	CASSLSGGSYGYTF
TRBV7-9	TRBJ1-1	CASSTRQGRGTEAFF
TRBV7-2	TRBJ2-5	CASSPRLGVETQYF
TRBV20-1	TRBJ2-7	CSARGAGTGGFEQYF
TRBV2	TRBJ1-1	CAGDRGLLAFF
TRBV6-1	TRBJ2-7	CASKEDRGVYEQYF
TRBV11-2	TRBJ1-3	CASSPWTGRTSGNTIYF
TRBV28	TRBJ2-7	CASTLQRTGADEQYF
TRBV6-1	TRBJ1-5	CASVGTGTQPQHF
TRBV6-5	TRBJ2-5	CASSYTTGLQETQYF
TRBV4-2	TRBJ2-3	CASSPGRQTSGGAVFTQYF
TRBV6-1	TRBJ1-1	CASTRDRGFEAFF
TRBV6-1	TRBJ1-2	CASSEQGSGYTF
TRBV19	TRBJ1-1	CASSIWTGLNTEAFF
TRBV20-1	TRBJ2-5	CSARGVGGLETQYF
TRBV7-2	TRBJ1-1	CASSRPLENTEAFF
TRBV5-1	TRBJ2-2	CASSTQNTGELFF
TRBV19	TRBJ1-2	CASSIARGSDHGYTF
TRBV6-5	TRBJ1-5	CASSSGQGAGNQPQHF
TRBV7-2	TRBJ2-5	CASSLVPGGKQETQYF
TRBV9	TRBJ2-2	CASSVGGSGSTGELFF
TRBV5-1	TRBJ1-1	CASSLGSNPEQGAFF
TRBV12-3/TRBV12-4	TRBJ1-1	CASSPRGQDTEAFF
TRBV27	TRBJ1-1	CASSSPLRNTEAFF
TRBV7-3	TRBJ2-5	CASSLSFAETQYF
TRBV3-1	TRBJ2-7	CASTRAGREYEQYF
TRBV7-8	TRBJ2-7	CATQKEPSDNYEQYF
TRBV4-1	TRBJ1-6	CASSHDALGTSPLHF
TRBV7-2	TRBJ1-3	CASRNKPGQGARDSGNTIYF
TRBV7-6	TRBJ2-7	CASSANRDRVYEQYF
TRBV2	TRBJ2-4	CASSFDLNIQYF
TRBV6-2/TRBV6-3	TRBJ1-1	CASSYSGGDQAGTEAFF
TRBV4-1	TRBJ2-2	CASSQVGRNTGELFF
TRBV3-1	TRBJ2-7	CASSPLAGNRYEQYF
TRBV30	TRBJ1-1	CAWSATGYDAFF
TRBV12-3/TRBV12-4	TRBJ2-7	CASSLKGTVSYEQYF
TRBV20-1	TRBJ1-5	CSARDWAGEHQPQHF
TRBV12-3/TRBV12-4	TRBJ2-6	CASIRFAGANVLTF
TRBV28	TRBJ2-7	CASSLVRHGIYEQYF
TRBV12-3/TRBV12-4	TRBJ1-2	CASSLSAGGGVGYTF
TRBV12-3/TRBV12-4	TRBJ2-7	CASSKPGQPWGQYF
TRBV27	TRBJ1-1	CASGRHMNTEAFF
TRBV7-3	TRBJ2-2	CASSLKTSGVNTGELFF
TRBV20-1	TRBJ1-1	CSARVEDPEAFF
TRBV29-1	TRBJ2-5	CSVSRGGVGETQYF
TRBV4-1	TRBJ2-5	CASSQRGTQYF
TRBV7-9	TRBJ2-7	CASSLAFWPYEQYF
TRBV12-3/TRBV12-4	TRBJ2-7	CASSLLSPTGTYEQYF
TRBV6-5	TRBJ1-2	CASSYSVKTYGYTF
TRBV30	TRBJ2-2	CARQGDNTGELFF
TRBV7-8	TRBJ2-2	CASSLVSGSIGELFF